Following are 23 T cell receptor beta chains from one sample sequenced in a study of CD8+ T cells in alopecia areata. cDNA prepared by RNA extraction and subsequent reverse transcription served as the template for sequencing. Repertoires were generated with immunoSEQ multiplex PCR, while TCRdb's copy carries only in-frame clones and drops some. This sample has 150,000 to 200,000 clones, with roughly 50% found just once. Input material: CD4+ T cells sorted from blood. The receptors shown here come from a human donor in good health.

The chain links TRBV5-4 to TRBJ1-2; D call uncertain. The germline V and J ends were trimmed by 1 base and 3 bases, with 10 bases remaining between them. This CDR3 spans 14 amino acids. Per the germline V gene, CDR1 is SGHNT and CDR2 is YYREEE (reference sequence). DNA for the CDR3: TGTGCCAGCAGCTTGCGGGGATCTGACTATGGCTACACCTTC. This encodes CASSLRGSDYGYTF.

This chain links TRBV12-5 with TRBJ1-1; TRBD1 is a possible D gene (6 bases). The V gene lost 0 bases and the J gene lost 3 bases, with 11 bases spanning the gap. This CDR3 is built from 15 residues. Germline loops: CDR1 LGHNT, CDR2 FRNRAP. CDR3 amino acids: CASGLVLGADTEAFF. Here the CDR3 DNA reads TGTGCTAGTGGTTTGGTACTGGGGGCCGACACTGAAGCTTTCTTT.

The chain carries TRBV5-1 and TRBJ2-5; D possibly corresponds to TRBD2 (6 bases). Trimming removed 3 bases at V and 2 bases at J, with 11 bases between. The CDR3 has 14 amino acids. CDR1 and CDR2 (germline): SGHRS, YFSETQ. This chain's CDR3 is CASSSLGGQETQYF. CDR3 coding DNA: TGCGCCAGCAGCTCGCTGGGGGGTCAAGAGACCCAGTACTTC.

This chain connects TRBV5-1 to TRBJ2-3; TRBD2 might be the D (5 bases). CDR3 length equals 15 residues. The germline CDR1 and CDR2 sequences are SGHRS and YFSETQ. Trimming removed 3 bases at V and 0 bases at J, with 11 bases between. CDR3 region: CASSWTGDSTDTQYF. The CDR3 bases are TGCGCCAGCAGCTGGACTGGAGATAGCACAGATACGCAGTATTTT. The full variable domain, completed using reference TRBV5-1 and TRBJ2-3, is KAGVTQTPRYLIKTRGQQVTLSCSPISGHRSVSWYQQTPGQGLQFLFEYFSETQRNKGNFPGRFSGRQFSNSRSEMNVSTLELGDSALYLCASSWTGDSTDTQYFGPGTRLTVL.

The chain carries TRBV6-5 and TRBJ2-1; D unclear. The CDR3 runs to 14 residues. Trimming removed 0 bases at V and 11 bases at J, with 14 bases between. Germline assignment: CDR1 MNHEY and CDR2 SVGAGI. The CDR3 bases are TGTGCCAGCAGTTACTCTGCGTTGGTGGGGAAGCAGTTCTTC. Translating gives CASSYSALVGKQFF.

The rearrangement links TRBV29-1 to TRBJ2-7; D is possibly TRBD1 (6 bases). CDR1 SQVTM and CDR2 ANQGSEA come from the germline V gene. V was pared by 7 bases and J by 4 bases, with 17 bases between. This CDR3 has 13 amino acids. The CDR3 spells CSARQGWRYEQYF. The CDR3 bases are TGCAGCGCCCGTCAGGGGTGGCGGTACGAGCAGTACTTC.

This clone showed up just a few times. Other DNA sequences in the sample encode the same CDR3. The rearrangement joins TRBV19 to TRBJ1-5; D call uncertain. From germline, CDR1 is LNHDA and CDR2 SQIVND (reference sequence). V lost 5 bases and J 4 bases, leaving 9 bases between the germline ends. This CDR3 spans 13 amino acids. CDR3 nucleotides: TGTGCCAGTAGTCCAAGAGGAAATCAGCCCCAGCATTTT. It is translated as CASSPRGNQPQHF.

The chain employs TRBV6-5 and TRBJ1-3, with TRBD1 matching 7 bases. The germline CDR1 and CDR2 sequences are MNHEY and SVGAGI. The CDR3 spans 13 residues. Trimming at V came to 7 bases and at J to 9 bases, leaving 9 bases not matched to a gene. The CDR3: CASNKQGSSTIYF. The CDR3 DNA sequence: TGTGCCAGCAATAAACAGGGGAGCAGCACCATATATTTT.

V usage is TRBV5-6 and J usage is TRBJ1-5, with unresolved D. The CDR3 length is 13 residues. Germline V gene lookup returns CDR1 SGHDT and CDR2 YYEEEE. The V end lost 0 bases, the J end lost 3 bases, and 4 bases lay between the germline ends. CDR3 region: CASSLGTNQPQHF. The CDR3 DNA is TGTGCCAGCAGCTTGGGTACCAATCAGCCCCAGCATTTT.

The chain is built from TRBV29-1 and TRBJ2-3; D perhaps matches TRBD2 (5 bases). V was clipped by 7 bases and J by 3 bases, with 8 bases between them. The germline V gene encodes CDR1 SQVTM and CDR2 ANQGSEA. The CDR3 sequence is 11 residues long. The CDR3 nucleotides are TGCAGCGGGGAGCGGACAGATACGCAGTATTTT. Its protein product is CSGERTDTQYF.

This clone was detected only a few times. The chain employs TRBV18 and TRBJ1-5; D uncertain. This CDR3 has 17 residues. V lost 1 base to trimming and J lost 4 bases, with 17 bases between them. Germline CDR1 KGHSH, CDR2 LQKENI. The CDR3 DNA reads as TGTGCCAGCTCACCACGGCCGGGCACCTCGGGAAATCAGCCCCAGCATTTT. It codes for CASSPRPGTSGNQPQHF. Looking up the rest from reference TRBV18 and TRBJ1-5 gives the full variable domain: NAGVMQNPRHLVRRRGQEARLRCSPMKGHSHVYWYRQLPEEGLKFMVYLQKENIIDESGMPKERFSAEFPKEGPSILRIQQVVRGDSAAYFCASSPRPGTSGNQPQHFGDGTRLSIL.

This clone was counted only a few times. J is TRBJ2-5 and V is TRBV29-1; 9 nucleotides match TRBD1. V gave up 7 bases and J gave up 5 bases; unmatched junction bases: 8. Germline V gene sequence: CDR1 SQVTM, CDR2 ANQGSEA. CDR3 length: 13 residues. The CDR3 nucleotides read TGCAGCGCTAAGGGACAGGGAGTCGAGACCCAGTACTTC. This translates into CSAKGQGVETQYF.

The chain joins TRBV10-1 to TRBJ2-7, with D unclear. Germline V gives CDR1 WNHNN, CDR2 SYGVQD (reference sequence). V dropped 6 bases and J dropped 6 bases, with 15 bases sitting between them. CDR3 length: 13 amino acids. In DNA form, the CDR3 reads TGCGCCAGCAGCCCGTGGACCAACTCCGAGCAGTACTTC. The encoded protein is CASSPWTNSEQYF.

This clone was counted a few times. V gene TRBV14 combines with J gene TRBJ1-1; D remains unclear. CDR1 SGHDN and CDR2 FVKESK come from the germline V gene. CDR3 length: 13 residues. V was clipped by 2 bases and J by 7 bases, with 11 bases between them. CDR3 residues: CASSQYNNLEAFF. The CDR3, as DNA: TGTGCCAGCAGCCAATATAACAACCTTGAAGCTTTCTTT.

The chain joins TRBV15 to TRBJ1-1; a possible D gene is TRBD1 (5 bases). V lost 0 bases, J lost 12 bases, and 14 bases lay in between. Germline CDR1 LNHNV, CDR2 YYDKDF (reference sequence). The CDR3 has 13 residues. This CDR3 is CATSRDAAQGPFF. CDR3 nucleotides: TGTGCCACCAGCAGAGATGCCGCGCAGGGCCCTTTCTTT.

J is TRBJ2-1 and V is TRBV18; perhaps D is TRBD1 or TRBD2 (5 bases each). V gave up 4 bases and J gave up 9 bases, with 13 bases separating them. The CDR3 loop spans 13 amino acids. Germline loops: CDR1 KGHSH, CDR2 LQKENI. In DNA form, the CDR3 reads TGTGCCAGCTCACGGGACGCTTTTCCTGAGCAGTTCTTC. Protein: CASSRDAFPEQFF.

The V call is TRBV30, the J call TRBJ1-5, with D perhaps matching TRBD1 (6 bases). CDR1 GTSNPN and CDR2 SVGIG come from the germline V gene (reference sequence). Trimming pared 2 bases from V and 7 bases from J, leaving 15 bases between. This CDR3 is built from 14 residues. The CDR3, as DNA: TGTGCCTGGAGTCGTACAGGGTTGAGACAGCCCCAGCATTTT. It translates to CAWSRTGLRQPQHF.

J is TRBJ1-5 and V is TRBV25-1, with D possibly matching TRBD1 (6 bases). The CDR3 consists of 12 residues. Between the trimmed V and J ends, which lost 7 bases and 4 bases, there was a span of 8 bases. The germline gives CDR1 MGHDK, CDR2 SYGVNS. The CDR3 here is CASKQGNQPQHF. In nucleotides, the CDR3 is TGTGCCAGCAAGCAGGGGAATCAGCCCCAGCATTTT. Variable domain in full (rest from reference TRBV25-1 and TRBJ1-5): EADIYQTPRYLVIGTGKKITLECSQTMGHDKMYWYQQDPGMELHLIHYSYGVNSTEKGDLSSESTVSRIRTEHFPLTLESARPSHTSQYLCASKQGNQPQHFGDGTRLSIL.

The rearrangement joins TRBV5-4 to TRBJ1-1, with D uncertain. Germline values: CDR1 SGHNT, CDR2 YYREEE (reference sequence). CDR3 length: 15 residues. Trimming stripped 4 bases from V and 1 base from J, with 14 bases between. CDR3 in amino acids: CASSPRHAANTEAFF. CDR3 DNA: TGTGCCAGCAGCCCACGACATGCAGCGAACACTGAAGCTTTCTTT.

Of note for this clone: This same CDR3 is encoded by further DNA sequences in the sample. This chain joins TRBV29-1 and TRBJ2-7; D possibly corresponds to TRBD1 (6 bases). The CDR3 totals 12 residues. V was clipped by 4 bases and J by 2 bases, with 9 bases between them. Germline V gives CDR1 SQVTM, CDR2 ANQGSEA. The CDR3 DNA reads TGCAGCGTTGGCACAGGGCCCTACGAGCAGTACTTC. It yields the protein CSVGTGPYEQYF.

As to this clone: Other DNA sequences in the sample encode the same CDR3. V and J are TRBV29-1 and TRBJ1-2; the match to TRBD1 covers 7 bases. Germline V lookup: CDR1 SQVTM, CDR2 ANQGSEA. The CDR3 totals 11 residues. J lost 6 bases, V lost 7 bases, and 5 bases had no gene match. CDR3 residues: CSARGGDGYTF. The CDR3 DNA reads TGCAGCGCCAGGGGGGGCGATGGCTACACCTTC. Complete variable domain (other parts from reference TRBV29-1 and TRBJ1-2): SAVISQKPSRDICQRGTSLTIQCQVDSQVTMMFWYRQQPGQSLTLIATANQGSEATYESGFVIDKFPISRPNLTFSTLTVSNMSPEDSSIYLCSARGGDGYTFGSGTRLTVV.

The chain employs TRBV28 and TRBJ2-7; D is possibly TRBD2 (6 bases). Trimming cost V 6 bases and J 7 bases, with 13 bases left between them. This CDR3 has 12 amino acids. Germline V lookup: CDR1 MDHEN, CDR2 SYDVKM. CDR3 sequence: CASRLGTWEQYF. CDR3 DNA: TGTGCCAGCAGGCTAGGGACTTGGGAGCAGTACTTC.

V and J are TRBV30 and TRBJ1-2; no reliable D call. The CDR3 loop spans 14 amino acids. The germline CDR1 and CDR2 sequences are GTSNPN and SVGIG (reference sequence). V was clipped by 0 bases and J by 5 bases, with 13 bases between them. CDR3 in DNA: TGTGCCTGGAGTGTCGACCCGACGGCATATGGCTACACCTTC. It translates to CAWSVDPTAYGYTF.